One TCR beta chain is described in this entry. This specimen belongs to a study of metastatic and nonmetastatic thyroid tumors. The CDR3 runs 14 residues. V dropped 2 bases and J dropped 0 bases, with 8 bases sitting between them. In germline, CDR1 is SGHKS, CDR2 YYEKEE (reference sequence). TCRdb reassembled clones from the PCR reads with MiXCR. This sample yields roughly 20,000 clones, of which 27% are seen a single time; approximately 6.3% belongs to the top ten. Among the patients, none had received any treatment before thyroid surgery. The sequenced sample was blood. This clonotype originated in a female donor with papillary thyroid cancer or a benign thyroid nodule (not recorded which). Some clones in this sample may be carry-over from other donors' samples. The V gene is TRBV5-5, the J gene TRBJ1-1, with D unclear. This CDR3 reads CASSFGVVNTEAFF. The CDR3 nucleotides are TGTGCCAGCAGCTTTGGGGTAGTGAACACTGAAGCTTTCTTT.